The clone carrying this T cell receptor (beta chain) has a single count. The method was immunoSEQ multiplex PCR; TCRdb's version includes in-frame clones alone and lacks a portion of them. The sample has approximately 50,000 clones; roughly 80% are singletons. This specimen comes from a study of blood T cell repertoires in COVID-19. Study summary: Acute-phase and convalescent COVID-19 samples originated in the United States, Italy and Spain.

CDR3 size: 15 residues. CDR1 and CDR2 from the germline V gene are SGHAT and FQNNGV. The junction had 11 bases not matched to a gene; V was cut back by 5 bases and J by 8 bases. The sequenced sample consisted of peripheral blood. This clonotype was obtained from a man between 65 and 85 years old with active COVID-19. The chain joins TRBV11-2 to TRBJ1-2; the match to TRBD1 covers 10 bases. The CDR3 region is CASSPTDRGVWGYTF. The CDR3, as DNA: TGTGCCAGCAGCCCCACGGACAGGGGGGTATGGGGCTACACCTTC. The variable domain in full, completed from reference TRBV11-2 and TRBJ1-2, reads EAGVAQSPRYKIIEKRQSVAFWCNPISGHATLYWYQQILGQGPKLLIQFQNNGVVDDSQLPKDRFSAERLKGVDSTLKIQPAKLEDSAVYLCASSPTDRGVWGYTFGSGTRLTVV.